This T cell receptor (beta chain) was retrieved from a study of blood T cell repertoires in COVID-19. Overall study context: PBMCs, B-cell-depleted T cells, or T cells were the source of the cDNA or gDNA that made up the material.

Original processing notes: Estimation of nucleated cell counts was performed using reference gene primer amplification. Clones were read by immunoSEQ multiplex PCR, and TCRdb kept only the in-frame ones, dropping some. V, J and clone size derive from that table, while D and trimming were established from the DNA sequence. The sample consists of about 170,000 clones, roughly 83% of them appearing once. The sequenced material came from PBMCs or T cells enriched from blood (not recorded which). This clonotype was obtained from a woman between 45 and 60 years old who had recovered from COVID-19.

The CDR3 region is CASSVDLGALTDTQYF. Here the CDR3 DNA reads TGTGCCAGCAGCGTAGATTTGGGGGCCCTCACAGATACGCAGTATTTT. This rearrangement joins TRBV9 to TRBJ2-3; D possibly corresponds to TRBD1 (6 bases). The CDR3 length is 16 residues. Trimming stripped 0 bases from V and 2 bases from J, with 13 bases between. Germline V gives CDR1 SGDLS, CDR2 YYNGEE.